This TCR beta chain was recorded in a study of cytomegalovirus exposure and HLA in healthy donors. Study findings and constraints: Later examination showed HLA-associated TCR beta chains had greater clonal expansion than equally common others.

It was with 60 Vbeta and 13 Jbeta primers that the PCR ran. As originally analysed: Around 11 million shared chains were among the 65 million to 85 million unique TCR beta chains that a later analysis counted. Generated by immunoSEQ multiplex PCR, the TCRdb table keeps only in-frame clones and is missing some. V and J calls and clone size are those listed in that table; D and trimming were worked out from the DNA. This sample has about 96,000 clones, with approximately 75% found just once. Germline-derived CDR1 and CDR2 are MDHEN and SYDVKM. The germline V and J ends were trimmed by 6 bases and 1 base, with 13 bases remaining between them. This CDR3 contains 15 residues. Comment on this clone: Its antigen is still unknown.

The TCR sequence derives from a woman between 70 and 85 years old in good health and CMV-seropositive. The V and J genes are TRBV28 and TRBJ1-3; TRBD1 might be the D (6 bases). Sequenced sample: PBMCs. DNA for the CDR3: TGTGCCAGCAGGGTACCACAGGGTTCTGGAAACACCATATATTTT. It yields the protein CASRVPQGSGNTIYF. The full variable domain, its missing parts supplied by reference TRBV28 and TRBJ1-3, is DVKVTQSSRYLVKRTGEKVFLECVQDMDHENMFWYRQDPGLGLRLIYFSYDVKMKEKGDIPEGYSVSREKKERFSLILESASTNQTSMYLCASRVPQGSGNTIYFGEGSWLTVV.